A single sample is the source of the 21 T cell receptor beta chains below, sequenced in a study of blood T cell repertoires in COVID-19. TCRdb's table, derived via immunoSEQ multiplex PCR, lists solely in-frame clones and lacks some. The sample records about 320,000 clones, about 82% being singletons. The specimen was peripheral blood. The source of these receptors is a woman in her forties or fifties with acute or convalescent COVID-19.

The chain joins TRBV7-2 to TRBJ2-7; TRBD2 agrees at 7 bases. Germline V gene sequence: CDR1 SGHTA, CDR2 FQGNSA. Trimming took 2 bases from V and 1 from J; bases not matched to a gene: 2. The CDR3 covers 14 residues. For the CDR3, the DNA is TGTGCCAGCAGCTTAATCGGGGGGTCCTACGAGCAGTACTTC. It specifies CASSLIGGSYEQYF.

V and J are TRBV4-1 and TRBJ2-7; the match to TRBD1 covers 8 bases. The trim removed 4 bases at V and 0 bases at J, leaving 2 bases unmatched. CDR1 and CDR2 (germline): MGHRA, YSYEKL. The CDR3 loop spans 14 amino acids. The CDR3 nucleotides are TGCGCCAGCAGCCCCCAGGGGGCCTCCTACGAGCAGTACTTC. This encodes CASSPQGASYEQYF.

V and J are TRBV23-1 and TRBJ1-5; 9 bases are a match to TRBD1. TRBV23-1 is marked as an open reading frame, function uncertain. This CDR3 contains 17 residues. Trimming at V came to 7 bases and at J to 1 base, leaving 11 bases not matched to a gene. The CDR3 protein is CASTIPTDRGSNQPQHF. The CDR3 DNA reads TGCGCCAGCACCATCCCTACAGACAGGGGGAGCAATCAGCCCCAGCATTTT.

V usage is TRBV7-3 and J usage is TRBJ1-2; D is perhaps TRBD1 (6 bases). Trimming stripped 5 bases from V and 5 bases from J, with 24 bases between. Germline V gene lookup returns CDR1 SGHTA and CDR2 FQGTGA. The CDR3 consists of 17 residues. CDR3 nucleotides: TGTGCCAGCAGCCAGTCCCCTCGGGGGGGGGCTGGATATGGCTACACCTTC. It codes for CASSQSPRGGAGYGYTF.

The CDR3 loop reads CASSRDRGNQPQHF. CDR3 coding DNA: TGTGCCAGCAGTCGGGACAGGGGCAATCAGCCCCAGCATTTT. The V call is TRBV7-2, the J call TRBJ1-5, with TRBD1 matching 9 bases. CDR1 SGHTA and CDR2 FQGNSA come from the germline V gene. The trim removed 6 bases at V and 2 bases at J, leaving 2 bases unmatched. The CDR3 sequence is 14 residues long.

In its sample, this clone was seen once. The CDR3: CASSYSTGTEAFF. Here the CDR3 DNA reads TGTGCCAGCAGTTACTCCACGGGCACTGAAGCTTTCTTT. The rearrangement links TRBV6-5 to TRBJ1-1; no reliable D call. The V and J ends lost 0 bases and 4 bases respectively, with 6 bases between them. The CDR3 has 13 amino acids. Per the germline V gene, CDR1 is MNHEY and CDR2 is SVGAGI.

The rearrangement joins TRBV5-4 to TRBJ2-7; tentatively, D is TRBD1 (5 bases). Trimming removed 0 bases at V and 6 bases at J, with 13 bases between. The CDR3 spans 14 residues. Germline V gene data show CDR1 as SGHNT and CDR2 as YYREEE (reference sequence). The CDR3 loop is CASSLAGAGFEQYF. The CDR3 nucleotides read TGTGCCAGCAGCTTGGCCGGCGCAGGGTTCGAGCAGTACTTC.

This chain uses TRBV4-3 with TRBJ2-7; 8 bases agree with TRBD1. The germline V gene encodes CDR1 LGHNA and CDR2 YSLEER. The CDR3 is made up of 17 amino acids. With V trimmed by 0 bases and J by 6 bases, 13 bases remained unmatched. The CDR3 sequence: CASSQDRGTGEKAEQYF. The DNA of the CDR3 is TGCGCCAGCAGCCAAGATAGGGGGACAGGAGAGAAGGCCGAGCAGTACTTC.

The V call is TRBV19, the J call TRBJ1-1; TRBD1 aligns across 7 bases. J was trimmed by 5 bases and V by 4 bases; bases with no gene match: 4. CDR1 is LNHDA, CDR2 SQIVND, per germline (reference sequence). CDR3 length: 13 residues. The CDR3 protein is CASSKTRGTEAFF. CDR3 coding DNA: TGTGCCAGTAGTAAAACCAGGGGGACTGAAGCTTTCTTT.

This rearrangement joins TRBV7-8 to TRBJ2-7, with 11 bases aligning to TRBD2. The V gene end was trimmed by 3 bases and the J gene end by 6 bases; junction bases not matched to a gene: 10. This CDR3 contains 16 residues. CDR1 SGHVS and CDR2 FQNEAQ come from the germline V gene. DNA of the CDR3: TGTGCCAGCAGCTTCACGATGGGACTAGCGGCAGCCGAGCAGTACTTC. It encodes CASSFTMGLAAAEQYF. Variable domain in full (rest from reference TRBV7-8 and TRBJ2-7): GAGVSQSPRYKVAKRGQDVALRCDPISGHVSLFWYQQALGQGPEFLTYFQNEAQLDKSGLPSDRFFAERPEGSVSTLKIQRTQQEDSAVYLCASSFTMGLAAAEQYFGPGTRLTVT.

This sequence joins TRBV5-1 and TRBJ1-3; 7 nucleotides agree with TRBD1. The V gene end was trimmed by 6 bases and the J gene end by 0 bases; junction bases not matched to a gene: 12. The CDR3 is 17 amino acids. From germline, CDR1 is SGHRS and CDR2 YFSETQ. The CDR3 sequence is CASTTGTVSFSGNTIYF. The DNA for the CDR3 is TGCGCCAGCACGACTGGGACAGTCTCTTTCTCTGGAAACACCATATATTTT.

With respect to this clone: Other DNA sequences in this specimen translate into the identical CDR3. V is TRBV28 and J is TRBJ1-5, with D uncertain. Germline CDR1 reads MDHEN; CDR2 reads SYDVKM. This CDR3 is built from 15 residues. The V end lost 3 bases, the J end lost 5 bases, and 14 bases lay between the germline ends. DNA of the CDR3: TGTGCCAGCAGTTTGCCCCCCTTCGGGGATCAGCCCCAGCATTTT. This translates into CASSLPPFGDQPQHF.

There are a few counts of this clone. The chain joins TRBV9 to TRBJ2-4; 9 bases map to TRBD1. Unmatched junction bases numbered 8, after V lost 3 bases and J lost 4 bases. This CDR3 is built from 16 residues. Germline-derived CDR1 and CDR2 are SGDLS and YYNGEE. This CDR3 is CASSGPGTGLKNIQYF. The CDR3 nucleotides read TGTGCCAGCAGCGGCCCCGGGACAGGGCTTAAAAACATTCAGTACTTC.

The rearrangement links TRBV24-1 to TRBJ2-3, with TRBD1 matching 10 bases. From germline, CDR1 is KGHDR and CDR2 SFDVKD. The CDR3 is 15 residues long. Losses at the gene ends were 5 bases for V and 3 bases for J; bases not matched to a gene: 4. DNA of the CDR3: TGTGCCACCAGTGGTGGGGGACAGGGGACAGATACGCAGTATTTT. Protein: CATSGGGQGTDTQYF.

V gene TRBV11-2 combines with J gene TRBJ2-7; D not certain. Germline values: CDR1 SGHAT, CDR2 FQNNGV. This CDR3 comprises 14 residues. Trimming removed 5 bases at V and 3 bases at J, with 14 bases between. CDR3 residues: CASSPSASYYEQYF. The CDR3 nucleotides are TGTGCCAGCAGCCCATCCGCGTCATACTACGAGCAGTACTTC.

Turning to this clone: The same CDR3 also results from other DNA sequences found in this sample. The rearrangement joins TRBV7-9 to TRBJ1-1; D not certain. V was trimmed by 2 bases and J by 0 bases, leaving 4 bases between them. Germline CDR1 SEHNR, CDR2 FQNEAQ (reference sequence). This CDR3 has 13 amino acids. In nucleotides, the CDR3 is TGTGCCAGCAGCTTACAGGTGAACACTGAAGCTTTCTTT. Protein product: CASSLQVNTEAFF.

CDR3 loop: CASSQDYPYEQYF. As DNA, the CDR3 is TGCGCCAGCAGCCAAGACTACCCCTACGAGCAGTACTTC. The chain employs TRBV4-3 and TRBJ2-7; no firm D call. Between the trimmed V and J ends, which lost 0 bases and 2 bases, there was a span of 5 bases. Germline V lookup: CDR1 LGHNA, CDR2 YSLEER. CDR3 length: 13 amino acids.

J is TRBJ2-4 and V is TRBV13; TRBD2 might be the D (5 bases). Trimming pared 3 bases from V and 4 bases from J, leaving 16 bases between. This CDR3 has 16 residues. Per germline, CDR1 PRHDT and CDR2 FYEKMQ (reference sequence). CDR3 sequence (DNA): TGTGCCAGCAGCTTTTCAGTCTCGCGGGCAAAAAACATTCAGTACTTC. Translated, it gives CASSFSVSRAKNIQYF.

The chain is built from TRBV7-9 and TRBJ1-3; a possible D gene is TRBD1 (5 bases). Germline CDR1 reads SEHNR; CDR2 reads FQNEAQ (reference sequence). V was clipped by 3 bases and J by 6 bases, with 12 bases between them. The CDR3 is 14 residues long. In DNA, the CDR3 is TGTGCCAGCAGCTTGGCGGGGGGTGAAAACACCATATATTTT. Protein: CASSLAGGENTIYF.

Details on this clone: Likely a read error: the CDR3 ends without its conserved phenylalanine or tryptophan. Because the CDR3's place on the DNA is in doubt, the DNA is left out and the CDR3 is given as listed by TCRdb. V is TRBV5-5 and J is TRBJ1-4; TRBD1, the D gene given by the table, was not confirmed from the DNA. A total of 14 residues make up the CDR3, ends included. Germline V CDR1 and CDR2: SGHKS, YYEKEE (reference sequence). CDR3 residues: CASSLEAGDRVRHI.

CDR3 nucleotides: TGTGCCAGCAAACTTCAGGGCTGGGGGCTGAACTATGGCTACACCTTC. This gives the protein CASKLQGWGLNYGYTF. The rearrangement links TRBV28 to TRBJ1-2, with D possibly matching TRBD1 (6 bases). Germline CDR1 MDHEN, CDR2 SYDVKM. This CDR3 spans 16 amino acids. V was shortened by 7 bases and J by 2 bases, with 20 bases between the two germline ends.